At least ten counts were recorded for the clone carrying this TCR beta chain. The antigen is unknown. Using RNA template, CDR3s of TCR alpha and beta were amplified with iRepertoire arm-PCR. TCRdb ran MiXCR on the multiplex PCR reads and lists one entry per CDR3 protein. The data contain about 180,000 distinct CDR3 sequences, roughly 45% of them singletons. The data originate from a study of glioma-infiltrating T cells. Study-level findings and limits: Only very few CDR3 sequences appeared in both tissue and blood. Above-expected tissue-blood divergence occurred in all gliomas, most in low-grade ones.

Trimming removed 5 bases from V and 0 bases from J; junction bases left unmatched: 5. This CDR3 spans 15 amino acids. Germline V CDR1 and CDR2: SGHVS, FNYEAQ. The TCR was taken from a human donor with low-grade glioma or glioblastoma, undergoing nonglioma brain surgery, or in good health (not recorded which). This sequence joins TRBV7-6 and TRBJ2-7, with TRBD2 matching 9 bases. Specimen: glioma tissue, nonneoplastic brain tissue, or PBMCs (not recorded which). DNA for the CDR3: TGTGCCAGCAGCCCGAGGACTAGCGCCTCCTACGAGCAGTACTTC. It translates to CASSPRTSASYEQYF. The full variable domain, in which reference TRBV7-6 and TRBJ2-7 provide the parts outside the CDR3, is GAGVSQSPRYKVTKRGQDVALRCDPISGHVSLYWYRQALGQGPEFLTYFNYEAQQDKSGLPNDRFSAERPEGSISTLTIQRTEQRDSAMYRCASSPRTSASYEQYFGPGTRLTVT.